This T cell receptor (beta chain) was sequenced in a study of cytomegalovirus exposure and HLA in healthy donors. The PCR was carried out with 60 Vbeta primers and 13 Jbeta primers. Here immunoSEQ multiplex PCR was the method, and the copy in TCRdb shows in-frame clones only, minus some. The table has about 110,000 clones, about 75% seen once; the top ten hold around 3%. Deletions cut 3 bases from V and 8 bases from J, with 13 bases between. CDR3 length equals 13 residues. CDR1 is LNHDA, CDR2 SQIVND, per germline (reference sequence). The V call is TRBV19, the J call TRBJ1-1; D gene unclear. Input material: PBMCs. The receptor comes from a male donor in good health and CMV-seropositive. CDR3 nucleotides: TGTGCCAGTAGTATCCGGTGGGCGCAGGAAGCTTTCTTT. Translated: CASSIRWAQEAFF.